This entry lists 25 T cell receptor beta chains sequenced from one sample in a study of cytomegalovirus exposure and HLA in healthy donors. The PCR contained 60 Vbeta and 13 Jbeta primers. Here immunoSEQ multiplex PCR was the method, and the copy in TCRdb shows in-frame clones only, minus some. Here the sample spans 190,000 or so clones, around 83% being singletons. The sequenced material came from PBMCs. The receptors originated from a woman in her forties or fifties in good health and CMV-seropositive.

The chain employs TRBV18 and TRBJ2-5; the match to TRBD2 covers 10 bases. The CDR3 contains 14 residues. With 3 bases clipped from V and 5 bases from J, the junction kept 3 bases outside the gene matches. Germline V CDR1 and CDR2: KGHSH, LQKENI. The CDR3 DNA is TGTGCCAGCTCACCTGGGACTAGCGCGGAGACCCAGTACTTC. Protein product: CASSPGTSAETQYF.

The J gene is TRBJ2-1, the V gene TRBV5-1, with D perhaps TRBD1 (5 bases). Trimming took 2 bases from V and 5 from J, leaving 11 bases between them. The CDR3 sequence is 14 residues long. The germline gives CDR1 SGHRS, CDR2 YFSETQ. This CDR3 reads CASSLEQANNEQFF. In DNA, the CDR3 is TGCGCCAGCAGCTTAGAACAGGCCAACAATGAGCAGTTCTTC.

The chain is built from TRBV25-1 and TRBJ2-1; 8 positions match TRBD1. The ends lost 5 bases at V and 4 bases at J; junction bases unmatched: 7. There are 15 residues in the CDR3. CDR1 is MGHDK and CDR2 is SYGVNS in the germline V gene. The CDR3 sequence: CASSPTGGGYNEQFF. In nucleotides, the CDR3 is TGTGCCAGCAGTCCCACAGGGGGAGGATACAATGAGCAGTTCTTC.

The chain recombines TRBV6-5 with TRBJ2-5, with 12 bases lining up with TRBD2. The J call may be wrong; the DNA end is better matched by TRBJ2-7. CDR3 size: 16 residues. CDR1 and CDR2 (germline): MNHEY, SVGAGI. As DNA, the CDR3 is TGTGCCAGCAGTTACCGCACTAGCGGGGGGACCTACGAGCAGTACTTC. Translation: CASSYRTSGGTYEQYF.

A word on this clone: At one end the junction does not follow the germline gene, possibly because of a read error. This chain joins TRBV11-2 and TRBJ1-5; no definite D call. This CDR3 region has 15 residues. Germline V gene lookup returns CDR1 SGHAT and CDR2 FQNNGV. The CDR3, as DNA: TGTGCCAGCAGTTTAGATATTGGAGGCAATCAGCCCCAGCATTTT. Translating it yields CASSLDIGGNQPQHF.

This chain uses TRBV5-4 with TRBJ2-7; D possibly corresponds to TRBD1 (6 bases). Germline assignment: CDR1 SGHNT and CDR2 YYREEE (reference sequence). The CDR3 sequence is 13 residues long. Trimming removed 3 bases from V and 3 bases from J, with 10 bases in between. The CDR3, as DNA: TGTGCCAGCAGCTCAGGACAGAACTACGAGCAGTACTTC. It is translated as CASSSGQNYEQYF.

This chain uses TRBV19 with TRBJ1-5; 8 nucleotides match TRBD1. The CDR3 spans 16 residues. V was pared by 6 bases and J by 3 bases, with 10 bases of the junction left unmatched. Germline V gene lookup returns CDR1 LNHDA and CDR2 SQIVND (reference sequence). The CDR3 DNA is TGTGCCAGTAGGCCTCTCCGGGACAGGATCAATCAGCCCCAGCATTTT. Encoded protein: CASRPLRDRINQPQHF.

V and J are TRBV5-1 and TRBJ2-6; TRBD1 matches 9 bases. V was pared by 9 bases and J by 0 bases, with 4 bases of the junction left unmatched. CDR1 SGHRS and CDR2 YFSETQ come from the germline V gene. The CDR3 has 15 amino acids. In DNA form, the CDR3 reads TGCGCCACCGGGACAGGGTCCTCTGGGGCCAACGTCCTGACTTTC. As protein: CATGTGSSGANVLTF. Using reference TRBV5-1 and TRBJ2-6 for the parts outside the CDR3, the full variable domain is KAGVTQTPRYLIKTRGQQVTLSCSPISGHRSVSWYQQTPGQGLQFLFEYFSETQRNKGNFPGRFSGRQFSNSRSEMNVSTLELGDSALYLCATGTGSSGANVLTFGAGSRLTVL.

The genes are TRBV5-1 and TRBJ1-4; D ambiguous. This CDR3 is 13 amino acids long. CDR1 and CDR2 from the germline V gene are SGHRS and YFSETQ. Trimming took off 5 bases at V and 0 bases at J, with 5 bases between the two ends. The CDR3 here is CASRPATNEKLFF. DNA for the CDR3: TGCGCCAGCAGACCAGCAACTAATGAAAAACTGTTTTTT. Supplemented by reference TRBV5-1 and TRBJ1-4, the full variable domain reads KAGVTQTPRYLIKTRGQQVTLSCSPISGHRSVSWYQQTPGQGLQFLFEYFSETQRNKGNFPGRFSGRQFSNSRSEMNVSTLELGDSALYLCASRPATNEKLFFGSGTQLSVL.

The V call is TRBV27, the J call TRBJ1-1; D perhaps matches TRBD1 (6 bases). V was cut by 3 bases and J by 5 bases, with 22 bases left in between. CDR1 and CDR2 from the germline V gene are MNHEY and SMNVEV (reference sequence). This CDR3 spans 17 amino acids. CDR3 in DNA: TGTGCCAGCAGTTTTCGGACAGCTTCCTCGGTGGGTACTGAAGCTTTCTTT. Translated, it gives CASSFRTASSVGTEAFF.

This clone appeared a single time. V gene TRBV5-1 combines with J gene TRBJ2-5; the match to TRBD1 covers 8 bases. The J call is in doubt because the DNA end fits TRBJ2-7 better. Per the germline V gene, CDR1 is SGHRS and CDR2 is YFSETQ. The CDR3 consists of 13 residues. CDR3 amino acids: CASSYDRGYEQYF. The DNA of the CDR3 is TGCGCCAGCAGTTACGACAGGGGCTACGAGCAGTACTTC.

This clone was observed once. The chain carries TRBV2 and TRBJ2-5; 15 nucleotides agree with TRBD2. The CDR3 totals 18 residues. The V gene's germline CDR1 is SNHLY and CDR2 FYNNEI. Trimming at V came to 4 bases and at J to 5 bases, leaving 11 bases not matched to a gene. The CDR3 DNA follows: TGTGCCAGCAGTGCCTCCGGGACTAGCGGGGGGCGGTGGGAGACCCAGTACTTC. It is translated as CASSASGTSGGRWETQYF.

This chain joins TRBV7-8 and TRBJ1-4; D is undetermined. Trimming stripped 7 bases from V and 0 bases from J, with 15 bases between. Germline V lookup: CDR1 SGHVS, CDR2 FQNEAQ. The CDR3 runs to 16 residues. The CDR3 bases are TGTGCCAGCACCAATCGGCCGGGAGCAACTAATGAAAAACTGTTTTTT. This gives the protein CASTNRPGATNEKLFF. Supplemented by reference TRBV7-8 and TRBJ1-4, the full variable domain reads GAGVSQSPRYKVAKRGQDVALRCDPISGHVSLFWYQQALGQGPEFLTYFQNEAQLDKSGLPSDRFFAERPEGSVSTLKIQRTQQEDSAVYLCASTNRPGATNEKLFFGSGTQLSVL.

The genes are TRBV19 and TRBJ2-1; 7 bases fit TRBD2. The germline gives CDR1 LNHDA, CDR2 SQIVND (reference sequence). This CDR3 region has 17 residues. Trimming removed 1 base from V and 2 bases from J; junction bases left unmatched: 8. This CDR3 reads CASSIGGRGYPYNEQFF. The CDR3 bases are TGTGCCAGTAGTATAGGAGGGCGGGGGTACCCCTACAATGAGCAGTTCTTC.

The chain joins TRBV5-4 to TRBJ1-4; D is possibly TRBD1 (6 bases). Germline V gives CDR1 SGHNT, CDR2 YYREEE (reference sequence). The V end was cut by 3 bases, the J end by 5 bases, with 11 bases between. The CDR3 runs to 14 residues. The CDR3 coding sequence is TGTGCCAGCAGCTGGAGGGGGGGGAATGAAAAACTGTTTTTT. Amino acids: CASSWRGGNEKLFF.

This clone has a handful of counts. V usage is TRBV6-1 and J usage is TRBJ1-3; TRBD1 is a possible D gene (5 bases). Germline loops: CDR1 MNHNS, CDR2 SASEGT. The CDR3 contains 16 residues. The germline V and J ends were trimmed by 3 bases and 5 bases, with 17 bases remaining between them. The CDR3 reads CASSDGRGGNRNTIYF. DNA for the CDR3: TGTGCCAGCAGTGATGGAAGGGGAGGGAATAGAAACACCATATATTTT.

The V gene is TRBV6-6, the J gene TRBJ1-1; unclear D gene. V gave up 5 bases and J gave up 0 bases, with 10 bases separating them. Germline V gene lookup returns CDR1 MNHNY and CDR2 SVGAGI (reference sequence). The CDR3 runs 14 residues. The CDR3 DNA sequence: TGTGCCAGCAGTCTGTACACAATGAACACTGAAGCTTTCTTT. The encoded protein is CASSLYTMNTEAFF.

This chain links TRBV27 with TRBJ1-4; D uncertain. CDR3 size: 13 residues. The V end was cut by 4 bases, the J end by 5 bases, with 8 bases between. Per germline, CDR1 MNHEY and CDR2 SMNVEV (reference sequence). This chain's CDR3 is CASSWIRNEKLFF. The CDR3 DNA reads as TGTGCCAGCAGTTGGATCAGGAATGAAAAACTGTTTTTT. The full variable domain, completed using reference TRBV27 and TRBJ1-4, is EAQVTQNPRYLITVTGKKLTVTCSQNMNHEYMSWYRQDPGLGLRQIYYSMNVEVTDKGDVPEGYKVSRKEKRNFPLILESPSPNQTSLYFCASSWIRNEKLFFGSGTQLSVL.

The gene calls are TRBV7-9 and TRBJ1-3; TRBD1 is a possible D gene (6 bases). V shed 4 bases and J shed 4 bases, with 23 bases lying between them. CDR1 and CDR2 from the germline V gene are SEHNR and FQNEAQ (reference sequence). The CDR3 covers 18 residues. The CDR3 DNA is TGTGCCAGCAGCTCCCAACTACAGGGAAGAATGGGCGGAAACACCATATATTTT. Protein sequence: CASSSQLQGRMGGNTIYF.

The chain links TRBV7-9 to TRBJ1-1; no clear D. Germline V gene data show CDR1 as SEHNR and CDR2 as FQNEAQ (reference sequence). V was shortened by 5 bases and J by 1 base, with 5 bases between the two germline ends. This CDR3 region has 12 residues. CDR3 sequence: CASSAGNTEAFF. CDR3 sequence (DNA): TGTGCCAGCAGCGCAGGGAACACTGAAGCTTTCTTT.

The V call is TRBV5-1, the J call TRBJ2-2; D might be TRBD2 (5 bases). Trimming took off 4 bases at V and 5 bases at J, with 18 bases between the two ends. CDR3 length equals 16 residues. CDR1 and CDR2 from the germline V gene are SGHRS and YFSETQ. The CDR3 sequence: CASSPTAGAGTGELFF. The CDR3 DNA follows: TGCGCCAGCAGCCCCACCGCGGGCGCAGGAACCGGGGAGCTGTTTTTT. Using reference TRBV5-1 and TRBJ2-2 for the parts outside the CDR3, the full variable domain is KAGVTQTPRYLIKTRGQQVTLSCSPISGHRSVSWYQQTPGQGLQFLFEYFSETQRNKGNFPGRFSGRQFSNSRSEMNVSTLELGDSALYLCASSPTAGAGTGELFFGEGSRLTVL.

This sequence joins TRBV5-8 and TRBJ2-5; 13 nucleotides line up with TRBD2. Germline values: CDR1 SGHTS, CDR2 YDEGEE. V was pared by 1 base and J by 4 bases, with 7 bases of the junction left unmatched. The CDR3 is 17 residues long. The CDR3 DNA is TGTGCCAGCAGCTTGTCACTAGCGGGGGGGCCCAGAGAGACCCAGTACTTC. Translated, it gives CASSLSLAGGPRETQYF.

The V call is TRBV7-2, the J call TRBJ1-5; possibly TRBD1 for D (5 bases). Trimming left V 5 bases short and J 0 bases short, with 17 bases between. The CDR3 spans 17 residues. Looked up from germline, CDR1 is SGHTA and CDR2 is FQGNSA. The CDR3 region is CASSPRQGGYSNQPQHF. CDR3 coding DNA: TGTGCCAGCAGCCCGCGCCAGGGAGGCTATAGCAATCAGCCCCAGCATTTT.

The chain employs TRBV7-9 and TRBJ2-7, with TRBD1 matching 10 bases. In germline, CDR1 is SEHNR, CDR2 FQNEAQ (reference sequence). Germline trimming cut 4 bases from V and 3 bases from J; bases unmatched to any gene: 12. The CDR3 contains 17 residues. For the CDR3, the DNA is TGTGCCAGCAGCTATCGAGTCCCGGGACAGGGGAGCTACGAGCAGTACTTC. It specifies CASSYRVPGQGSYEQYF.

The V call is TRBV28, the J call TRBJ2-3; 8 positions agree with TRBD1. CDR3 length equals 15 residues. The germline V gene encodes CDR1 MDHEN and CDR2 SYDVKM. Trimming took 5 bases from V and 2 from J; bases not matched to a gene: 6. CDR3: CASSERTGLTDTQYF. In DNA, the CDR3 is TGTGCCAGCAGTGAACGGACAGGGCTCACAGATACGCAGTATTTT.